The clone carrying this T cell receptor (beta chain) was seen only a few times. What it recognizes is unknown. The data were obtained in a study of T cells after yellow fever vaccination. Overall study: Low-cell-number fractions underwent preparation using SMART-Seq v4 Ultra Low Input. Study-wide points: CD4 and CD8 compartments shared a small share of clonotypes, likely from convergent recombination. Abundant clonotypes from the bulk population could have been carried over as contaminants into FACS-sorted repertoires.

Researchers made TCR cDNA using 5'RACE template switching, and this step added a universal primer site and UMIs. Using its own MiXCR run on the 5' RACE reads, TCRdb lists one record per CDR3 protein. This sample has 150,000 to 200,000 distinct CDR3 sequences; 8% to 13% occur once, and the top ten carry about 40%. Germline assignment: CDR1 SGHTA and CDR2 FQGNSA. V was pared by 5 bases and J by 3 bases, with 5 bases of the junction left unmatched. The CDR3 runs 14 residues. This sequence was found in a man between 18 and 35 years old who received the YFV17D yellow fever vaccine. Here the sequenced sample was CD8+ T cells sorted from PBMCs, taken 15 days after the yellow fever booster vaccination. The chain employs TRBV7-2 and TRBJ2-7; 9 bases line up with TRBD1. The CDR3 bases are TGTGCCAGCAGCCACCCGACAGGGGGCTACGAGCAGTACTTC. Translating it yields CASSHPTGGYEQYF.